The 10 T cell receptor beta chains below come from one sample, sequenced in a study of T cell changes during pregnancy in multiple sclerosis. Only in-frame clones appear in the TCRdb table, and some are missing; sequencing was by immunoSEQ multiplex PCR. Of some 31,000 clones listed, 80% to 90% are singletons. Sample: CD8+ T cells from peripheral blood mononuclear cells, taken in the second trimester of pregnancy. Receptors originate from a female donor with multiple sclerosis, enrolled in a pregnancy study.

The chain uses TRBV11-2 and TRBJ2-7; the match to TRBD2 covers 7 bases. The V gene end was trimmed by 5 bases and the J gene end by 3 bases; junction bases not matched to a gene: 7. This CDR3 has 14 residues. Germline CDR1 is SGHAT and CDR2 is FQNNGV. CDR3 protein: CASSLASGGYEQYF. The CDR3 region has the DNA TGTGCCAGCAGCCTCGCTAGCGGAGGCTACGAGCAGTACTTC.

The chain joins TRBV27 to TRBJ2-1; 8 positions agree with TRBD2. This CDR3 has 14 amino acids. Unmatched junction bases numbered 5, after V lost 10 bases and J lost 0 bases. Germline V CDR1 and CDR2: MNHEY, SMNVEV (reference sequence). CDR3 region: CATGGDTSYNEQFF. In DNA form, the CDR3 reads TGTGCCACCGGGGGGGACACCTCCTACAATGAGCAGTTCTTC.

The gene calls are TRBV7-9 and TRBJ1-2, with TRBD1 as a possible D gene (6 bases). Germline V CDR1 and CDR2: SEHNR, FQNEAQ (reference sequence). The CDR3 totals 17 residues. Trimming took off 1 base at V and 5 bases at J, with 20 bases between the two ends. CDR3 sequence: CASSLGGTNYPRYGYTF. The CDR3 DNA sequence: TGTGCCAGCAGCTTAGGAGGGACAAACTACCCTAGGTATGGCTACACCTTC.

CDR3 in amino acids: CASSVPGVTEAFF. DNA for the CDR3: TGTGCCAGCAGTGTACCGGGGGTCACTGAAGCTTTCTTT. This chain connects TRBV2 to TRBJ1-1; TRBD1 is a possible D gene (5 bases). V gave up 4 bases and J gave up 4 bases, with 10 bases separating them. Germline CDR1 and CDR2: SNHLY and FYNNEI. The CDR3 is 13 amino acids.

V gene TRBV19 combines with J gene TRBJ2-2, with 9 bases aligning to TRBD1. The CDR3 contains 16 residues. Trimming removed 3 bases from V and 5 bases from J; junction bases left unmatched: 7. Germline CDR1 LNHDA, CDR2 SQIVND (reference sequence). The CDR3 DNA follows: TGTGCCAGTAGTATCCGGAGGACAGGGGAAACCGGGGAGCTGTTTTTT. Translated, it gives CASSIRRTGETGELFF. The whole variable domain, remainder taken from reference TRBV19 and TRBJ2-2, is DGGITQSPKYLFRKEGQNVTLSCEQNLNHDAMYWYRQDPGQGLRLIYYSQIVNDFQKGDIAEGYSVSREKKESFPLTVTSAQKNPTAFYLCASSIRRTGETGELFFGEGSRLTVL.

This chain connects TRBV18 to TRBJ2-5; D not resolved. Germline loops: CDR1 KGHSH, CDR2 LQKENI. The CDR3 has 14 amino acids. The germline V and J ends were trimmed by 0 bases and 2 bases, with 7 bases remaining between them. The CDR3 sequence is CASSPPTAQETQYF. CDR3 bases: TGTGCCAGCTCACCACCGACTGCTCAAGAGACCCAGTACTTC.

V usage is TRBV29-1 and J usage is TRBJ2-7; 9 positions match TRBD2. The V gene's germline CDR1 is SQVTM and CDR2 ANQGSEA. Trimming took 6 bases from V and 2 from J; bases not matched to a gene: 5. The length of the CDR3 is 13 residues. CDR3 loop: CSVVTSGTYEQYF. The CDR3 nucleotides read TGCAGCGTCGTGACTAGCGGCACCTACGAGCAGTACTTC.

The CDR3 sequence: CASSYNAAGVGEQFF. CDR3 bases: TGTGCCAGCAGTTACAACGCCGCAGGGGTAGGGGAGCAGTTCTTC. This rearrangement joins TRBV6-5 to TRBJ2-1; tentatively, D is TRBD1 (6 bases). This CDR3 spans 15 amino acids. Germline V gene sequence: CDR1 MNHEY, CDR2 SVGAGI. Trimming pared 2 bases from V and 10 bases from J, leaving 18 bases between.

The chain recombines TRBV15 with TRBJ2-1; TRBD2 aligns across 7 bases. The CDR3 covers 16 residues. CDR1 LNHNV and CDR2 YYDKDF come from the germline V gene (reference sequence). V lost 0 bases and J lost 0; bases outside the gene matches: 2. The CDR3 here is CATSRDSGGSYNEQFF. For the CDR3, the DNA is TGTGCCACCAGCAGAGATTCGGGGGGCTCCTACAATGAGCAGTTCTTC.

In this sample, this clone turned up once. V gene TRBV30 combines with J gene TRBJ2-7, with 12 bases aligning to TRBD2. Germline V gives CDR1 GTSNPN, CDR2 SVGIG (reference sequence). J lost 3 bases, V lost 1 base, and 1 base had no gene match. This CDR3 is built from 14 residues. This CDR3 reads CAWSELAGGYEQYF. In DNA form, the CDR3 reads TGTGCCTGGAGTGAACTAGCGGGAGGCTACGAGCAGTACTTC.